The 30 T cell receptor beta chains listed next were all sequenced from one sample in a study of blood T cell repertoires in COVID-19. Only in-frame clones appear in the TCRdb table, and some are missing; sequencing was by immunoSEQ multiplex PCR. The data show approximately 150,000 clones, with around four fifths seen just once and around 8.4% held by the top ten. Sequenced: peripheral blood. The receptors were gathered from a woman aged 80 or older with COVID-19, enrolled during active disease.

The chain is built from TRBV7-2 and TRBJ1-1; 7 bases agree with TRBD1. With V trimmed by 5 bases and J by 1 base, 7 bases remained unmatched. CDR3 length: 15 residues. The germline gives CDR1 SGHTA, CDR2 FQGNSA. CDR3 sequence reads: CASSKQGSANTEAFF. CDR3 nucleotide sequence: TGTGCCAGCAGCAAACAGGGGTCGGCGAACACTGAAGCTTTCTTT.

A word on this clone: The identical CDR3 is also encoded by other nucleotide sequences in the sample. The chain links TRBV9 to TRBJ2-1; possibly TRBD2 for D (5 bases). CDR3 size: 15 residues. Trimming left V 0 bases short and J 1 base short, with 8 bases between. CDR1 is SGDLS and CDR2 is YYNGEE in the germline V gene. CDR3 in amino acids: CASSVAGNSYNEQFF. In DNA form, the CDR3 reads TGTGCCAGCAGCGTAGCGGGAAATTCCTACAATGAGCAGTTCTTC.

V is TRBV28 and J is TRBJ1-2, with 7 bases lining up with TRBD1. Germline V CDR1 and CDR2: MDHEN, SYDVKM. This CDR3 has 12 residues. The V gene end was trimmed by 7 bases and the J gene end by 8 bases; junction bases not matched to a gene: 7. The CDR3 nucleotides read TGTGCCAGCAACCTCCGGGACAGCGGCTACACCTTC. Protein sequence: CASNLRDSGYTF.

About this clone itself: One end of the junction is discordant with germline, which a read error may explain. V usage is TRBV5-8 and J usage is TRBJ2-1; maybe TRBD1 (6 bases). This CDR3 has 13 amino acids. Germline values: CDR1 SGHTS, CDR2 YDEGEE. CDR3 amino acids: CASSFLTGSVGLF. CDR3 bases: TGTGCCAGCAGCTTCCTGACAGGTTCGGTTGGGCTCTTC.

The chain joins TRBV7-2 to TRBJ1-2; D gene ambiguous. Deletions cut 1 base from V and 8 bases from J, with 14 bases between. CDR1 SGHTA and CDR2 FQGNSA come from the germline V gene. The CDR3 is made up of 14 amino acids. In DNA, the CDR3 is TGTGCCAGCAGCTTAGGGAGCCCGGGGTCCGGCTACACCTTC. Translating gives CASSLGSPGSGYTF.

This chain joins TRBV7-3 and TRBJ2-1; 10 nucleotides line up with TRBD2. Germline V gives CDR1 SGHTA, CDR2 FQGTGA. The V segment lost 4 bases and the J segment 0 bases; nucleotides outside the gene matches: 18. The CDR3 consists of 21 residues. The CDR3 is CASSYISSGGYLSSSYNEQFF. The CDR3 coding sequence is TGTGCCAGCAGCTATATAAGTAGCGGGGGGTACCTCTCCAGCTCCTACAATGAGCAGTTCTTC. Looking up the rest from reference TRBV7-3 and TRBJ2-1 gives the full variable domain: GAGVSQTPSNKVTEKGKYVELRCDPISGHTALYWYRQSLGQGPEFLIYFQGTGAADDSGLPNDRFFAVRPEGSVSTLKIQRTERGDSAVYLCASSYISSGGYLSSSYNEQFFGPGTRLTVL.

This clone was counted only a few times. The genes are TRBV11-2 and TRBJ1-5, with D uncertain. This CDR3 spans 15 amino acids. Trimming stripped 2 bases from V and 2 bases from J, with 10 bases between. Germline V lookup: CDR1 SGHAT, CDR2 FQNNGV. The CDR3 nucleotides are TGTGCCAGCAGCTTAACAGACGCCGGCAATCAGCCCCAGCATTTT. This codes for CASSLTDAGNQPQHF. Full variable domain (missing parts from reference TRBV11-2 and TRBJ1-5): EAGVAQSPRYKIIEKRQSVAFWCNPISGHATLYWYQQILGQGPKLLIQFQNNGVVDDSQLPKDRFSAERLKGVDSTLKIQPAKLEDSAVYLCASSLTDAGNQPQHFGDGTRLSIL.

The chain recombines TRBV18 with TRBJ2-1; no definite D call. The V and J ends lost 0 bases and 9 bases respectively, with 9 bases between them. The CDR3 runs to 13 residues. CDR1 and CDR2 (germline): KGHSH, LQKENI. The CDR3 DNA follows: TGTGCCAGCTCACCACCGACCCGGGTTGAGCAGTTCTTC. Translation: CASSPPTRVEQFF. Variable domain in full (rest from reference TRBV18 and TRBJ2-1): NAGVMQNPRHLVRRRGQEARLRCSPMKGHSHVYWYRQLPEEGLKFMVYLQKENIIDESGMPKERFSAEFPKEGPSILRIQQVVRGDSAAYFCASSPPTRVEQFFGPGTRLTVL.

The chain employs TRBV28 and TRBJ1-5; 9 nucleotides agree with TRBD1. The V gene's germline CDR1 is MDHEN and CDR2 SYDVKM. The length of the CDR3 is 17 residues. V was clipped by 2 bases and J by 2 bases; unmatched bases: 7. CDR3 in DNA: TGTGCCAGCAGTTTACACAGGACAGGGGCTGGCAATCAGCCCCAGCATTTT. The encoded protein is CASSLHRTGAGNQPQHF. Using reference TRBV28 and TRBJ1-5 for the parts outside the CDR3, the full variable domain is DVKVTQSSRYLVKRTGEKVFLECVQDMDHENMFWYRQDPGLGLRLIYFSYDVKMKEKGDIPEGYSVSREKKERFSLILESASTNQTSMYLCASSLHRTGAGNQPQHFGDGTRLSIL.

The chain employs TRBV19 and TRBJ1-3; D remains unclear. Per germline, CDR1 LNHDA and CDR2 SQIVND (reference sequence). V was cut by 3 bases and J by 0 bases, with 12 bases left in between. The CDR3 runs to 16 residues. CDR3 residues: CASSMSDSPSGNTIYF. The CDR3 DNA reads as TGTGCCAGTAGTATGTCGGACTCACCCTCTGGAAACACCATATATTTT.

This clone has more than one count but fewer than ten. The chain joins TRBV5-1 to TRBJ2-7; 9 bases fit TRBD1. From germline, CDR1 is SGHRS and CDR2 YFSETQ. Trimming cost V 3 bases and J 1 base; bases outside gene matches: 5. The CDR3 is 15 amino acids. The CDR3 region is CASSSRDRASYEQYF. For the CDR3, the DNA is TGCGCCAGCAGCTCACGGGACAGGGCTTCCTACGAGCAGTACTTC. The whole variable domain, remainder taken from reference TRBV5-1 and TRBJ2-7, is KAGVTQTPRYLIKTRGQQVTLSCSPISGHRSVSWYQQTPGQGLQFLFEYFSETQRNKGNFPGRFSGRQFSNSRSEMNVSTLELGDSALYLCASSSRDRASYEQYFGPGTRLTVT.

This clone is a singleton in its sample. The chain joins TRBV24-1 to TRBJ1-5; unclear D gene. CDR3 length: 14 residues. Looked up from germline, CDR1 is KGHDR and CDR2 is SFDVKD. Trimming removed 1 base from V and 0 bases from J, with 3 bases in between. The CDR3 DNA is TGTGCCACCAGTGATTTCTCTAGCAATCAGCCCCAGCATTTT. It is translated as CATSDFSSNQPQHF.

For the CDR3, the DNA is TGCGCCAGCAGCGCCTCAAGCGGGAGGCCCTTCAATGAGCAGTTCTTC. Residues: CASSASSGRPFNEQFF. This chain joins TRBV5-1 and TRBJ2-1; TRBD2 agrees at 9 bases. V dropped 4 bases and J dropped 6; count of bases not matched to a gene: 11. In germline, CDR1 is SGHRS, CDR2 YFSETQ. The CDR3 runs 16 residues.

The V gene is TRBV6-5, the J gene TRBJ2-5; 8 nucleotides agree with TRBD2. Germline V gives CDR1 MNHEY, CDR2 SVGAGI. V gave up 6 bases and J gave up 13 bases; unmatched junction bases: 19. CDR3 size: 15 residues. In nucleotides, the CDR3 is TGTGCCAGCAGAGACGGGGGTAGCGGGGATCCTTTAAGGTACTTC. Translation gives CASRDGGSGDPLRYF.

The V gene is TRBV6-6, the J gene TRBJ2-1; D unclear. The CDR3 consists of 14 residues. V was trimmed by 2 bases and J by 6 bases, leaving 11 bases between them. The germline gives CDR1 MNHNY, CDR2 SVGAGI (reference sequence). The CDR3 is CASSYNPRANEQFF. CDR3 nucleotide sequence: TGTGCCAGCAGTTACAATCCCCGAGCCAATGAGCAGTTCTTC.

V gene TRBV6-1 combines with J gene TRBJ1-2, with a tentative D call TRBD1 (6 bases). The CDR3 spans 16 residues. V dropped 3 bases and J dropped 4 bases, with 18 bases sitting between them. Germline V CDR1 and CDR2: MNHNS, SASEGT. CDR3 in DNA: TGTGCCAGCAGTGAGATAGCGGGGGCCCTACGCTATGGCTACACCTTC. It codes for CASSEIAGALRYGYTF.

The gene calls are TRBV28 and TRBJ1-5; D gene uncertain. The germline V gene has CDR1 MDHEN and CDR2 SYDVKM. Trimming stripped 4 bases from V and 4 bases from J, with 17 bases between. This CDR3 has 16 residues. CDR3 nucleotide sequence: TGTGCCAGCAGTTCGTCCCAGGTAGTCATAAATCAGCCCCAGCATTTT. It codes for CASSSSQVVINQPQHF.

The V and J genes are TRBV5-1 and TRBJ1-2; D remains unclear. The CDR3 has 13 residues. The germline V gene encodes CDR1 SGHRS and CDR2 YFSETQ. V was pared by 7 bases and J by 7 bases, with 17 bases between. The CDR3 DNA reads as TGCGCCAGCCGAGAGTTCCAGGCCTCTGGCTACACCTTC. It specifies CASREFQASGYTF.

The CDR3 loop reads CASSVDRGYGYTF. In nucleotides, the CDR3 is TGTGCCAGCAGCGTTGACAGGGGTTATGGCTACACCTTC. The rearrangement links TRBV27 to TRBJ1-2; 8 bases map to TRBD1. The CDR3 length is 13 residues. The junction had 5 bases not matched to a gene; V was cut back by 6 bases and J by 5 bases. Per the germline V gene, CDR1 is MNHEY and CDR2 is SMNVEV (reference sequence).

About this clone itself: The junction differs from germline at one of its ends, possibly a read error. The rearrangement links TRBV5-8 to TRBJ2-7; TRBD1 might be the D (5 bases). The CDR3 covers 10 residues. CDR1 and CDR2 (germline): SGHTS, YDEGEE. In nucleotides, the CDR3 is TGTGCCAGCAGCTACCGTGGGGCTTTCTTC. Translation: CASSYRGAFF.

The chain uses TRBV18 and TRBJ1-1, with 8 bases fitting TRBD1. Trimming at V came to 3 bases and at J to 6 bases, leaving 3 bases not matched to a gene. CDR1 and CDR2 from the germline V gene are KGHSH and LQKENI. The CDR3 runs to 13 residues. The CDR3 here is CASSPTGVPEAFF. DNA of the CDR3: TGTGCCAGCTCACCGACAGGGGTCCCTGAAGCTTTCTTT.

V is TRBV6-1 and J is TRBJ1-5; 10 positions agree with TRBD1. CDR3 length equals 15 residues. From germline, CDR1 is MNHNS and CDR2 SASEGT. With 3 bases clipped from V and 5 bases from J, the junction kept 4 bases outside the gene matches. The CDR3 DNA reads TGTGCCAGCAGTGATAGGGACAGGGGACATCAGCCCCAGCATTTT. It translates to CASSDRDRGHQPQHF.

This clone has only a few counts. This chain uses TRBV15 with TRBJ2-7; D not certain. The CDR3 loop spans 14 amino acids. Per the germline V gene, CDR1 is LNHNV and CDR2 is YYDKDF (reference sequence). Trimming took 0 bases from V and 5 from J, leaving 11 bases between them. The DNA for the CDR3 is TGTGCCACCAGCAGAGATTTGCAGGTCCACGAGCAGTACTTC. Encoded protein: CATSRDLQVHEQYF.

V and J are TRBV3-1 (or the pseudogene TRBV3-2) and TRBJ2-3; 12 nucleotides line up with TRBD2. Germline V gene lookup returns CDR1 LGHDT and CDR2 YNNKEL (reference sequence). This CDR3 has 13 amino acids. V was pared by 2 bases and J by 13 bases, with 4 bases of the junction left unmatched. The CDR3 loop reads CASSQSPSGGEYF. The CDR3 DNA reads TGTGCCAGCAGCCAATCCCCTAGCGGGGGGGAGTATTTT.

J is TRBJ1-2 and V is TRBV12-3 or TRBV12-4; the D is unclear. The CDR3 runs to 11 residues. V lost 7 bases, J lost 11 bases, and 14 bases lay in between. In nucleotides, the CDR3 is TGTGCCAGCAACGGGGAGCAAGAGTACACCTTC. This translates into CASNGEQEYTF.

The V call is TRBV19, the J call TRBJ1-5; TRBD1 matches 7 bases. The CDR3 has 16 amino acids. V shed 4 bases and J 2 bases; nucleotides not matched to a gene: 8. From germline, CDR1 is LNHDA and CDR2 SQIVND (reference sequence). The CDR3 DNA reads as TGTGCCAGTAGTAAACAGACAGGGCTGGGCAATCAGCCCCAGCATTTT. It yields the protein CASSKQTGLGNQPQHF.

V is TRBV18 and J is TRBJ2-1; the D gene is possibly TRBD1 (6 bases). Germline values: CDR1 KGHSH, CDR2 LQKENI. The CDR3 is 15 amino acids. V dropped 8 bases and J dropped 4 bases, with 18 bases sitting between them. The CDR3 is CASVRGQQGYNEQFF. The DNA of the CDR3 is TGTGCCAGCGTCCGGGGACAACAGGGATACAATGAGCAGTTCTTC.

This clone was observed once. The chain employs TRBV5-1 and TRBJ1-5, with TRBD1 identical over 7 bases. The CDR3 has 14 amino acids. V lost 0 bases, J lost 7 bases, and 4 bases stayed unmatched. The V gene's germline CDR1 is SGHRS and CDR2 YFSETQ. Here the CDR3 reads CASSLVGGSQPQHF. As DNA, the CDR3 is TGCGCCAGCAGCTTGGTAGGGGGCTCGCAGCCCCAGCATTTT. The entire variable domain, with the rest obtained from reference TRBV5-1 and TRBJ1-5, is as follows: KAGVTQTPRYLIKTRGQQVTLSCSPISGHRSVSWYQQTPGQGLQFLFEYFSETQRNKGNFPGRFSGRQFSNSRSEMNVSTLELGDSALYLCASSLVGGSQPQHFGDGTRLSIL.

The chain has TRBV5-1 and TRBJ2-1; D unclear. The ends were cut back, 0 bases at V and 5 bases at J, with 12 bases in the middle. The germline gives CDR1 SGHRS, CDR2 YFSETQ. This CDR3 contains 15 residues. CDR3 in DNA: TGCGCCAGCAGCTTGGAGCCGCGGATGCACAATGAGCAGTTCTTC. This encodes CASSLEPRMHNEQFF.

V usage is TRBV27 and J usage is TRBJ2-7; unclear D gene. The germline V gene has CDR1 MNHEY and CDR2 SMNVEV (reference sequence). CDR3 length equals 14 residues. V lost 0 bases to trimming and J lost 7 bases, with 13 bases between them. The CDR3 region is CASSLSDGPLEQYF. CDR3 sequence (DNA): TGTGCCAGCAGTTTATCGGATGGGCCCCTGGAGCAGTACTTC.